This record concerns one TCR beta chain sequence. In the authors' methods: Reference gene primer amplification yielded estimated nucleated cell counts. The data were produced by immunoSEQ multiplex PCR, yet TCRdb's version contains in-frame clones alone and is incomplete. D and trimming were read from the DNA, whereas the V and J calls and clone size are those reported in that table. The sample records around 500,000 clones, about 88% being singletons. The sample belongs to a study of blood T cell repertoires in COVID-19. Across the whole study: Sample material is recorded as cDNA or gDNA derived from T cells, B-cell-depleted T cells, or PBMCs.

The germline CDR1 and CDR2 sequences are WNHNN and SYGVQD (reference sequence). V gave up 3 bases and J gave up 2 bases; unmatched junction bases: 6. This CDR3 is 16 amino acids long. Clinical history as reported by participants underpinned cohort assignment. The genes are TRBV10-1 and TRBJ2-3; 9 positions agree with TRBD1. Sample: PBMCs or T cells enriched from blood (not recorded which). The TCR comes from a woman between 55 and 75 years old who had recovered from COVID-19. The CDR3 here is CASSDTGGATTDTQYF. CDR3 coding DNA: TGCGCCAGCAGTGATACAGGGGGCGCAACCACAGATACGCAGTATTTT.